Listed below are T cell receptor beta chains from one sample, sequenced in a study of T cell responses to AZD1222 COVID-19 vaccine. Data came from immunoSEQ multiplex PCR; TCRdb stores just in-frame clones and leaves some out. The sample yields some 130,000 clones, approximately 90% seen once. The sequences come from peripheral blood, collected on day 0 of AZD1222 vaccination. The receptors were gathered from an adult in good health. Both conserved end residues are part of each CDR3. The D gene is left open where the match is weak. Clone size is given for some rows only: seen once, a few or many times, or a class if the clone is expanded.

cdr3_length: 14; v_call: TRBV19; d_call: -; j_call: TRBJ1-1; clone_size: -; cdr3_aa: CASKRQSPNTEAFF; cdr3_nt: TGTGCCAGTAAAAGACAGAGTCCGAACACTGAAGCTTTCTTT
cdr3_length: 15; v_call: TRBV28; d_call: -; j_call: TRBJ2-1; clone_size: -; cdr3_aa: CASSPQRGSYNEQFF; cdr3_nt: TGTGCCAGCAGTCCCCAGAGGGGCTCCTACAATGAGCAGTTCTTC
cdr3_length: 15; v_call: TRBV3-1/TRBV3-2; d_call: -; j_call: TRBJ1-2; clone_size: once; cdr3_aa: CASSQAPTQVYGYTF; cdr3_nt: TGTGCCAGCAGCCAAGCCCCGACGCAGGTCTATGGCTACACCTTC
cdr3_length: 16; v_call: TRBV5-1; d_call: -; j_call: TRBJ2-2; clone_size: -; cdr3_aa: CASRSLTGETPGELFF; cdr3_nt: TGCGCCAGCCGCAGCTTGACCGGGGAAACCCCCGGGGAGCTGTTTTTT
cdr3_length: 16; v_call: TRBV10-1; d_call: -; j_call: TRBJ1-4; clone_size: once; cdr3_aa: CASSGSLGTPDEKLFF; cdr3_nt: TGCGCCAGCAGTGGGTCCCTCGGGACGCCCGATGAAAAACTGTTTTTT
cdr3_length: 15; v_call: TRBV18; d_call: -; j_call: TRBJ2-1; clone_size: -; cdr3_aa: CASSPTRGGNNEQFF; cdr3_nt: TGTGCCAGCTCACCTACCAGGGGAGGGAACAATGAGCAGTTCTTC
cdr3_length: 14; v_call: TRBV7-9; d_call: -; j_call: TRBJ1-1; clone_size: -; cdr3_aa: CASSPPSGHQEAFF; cdr3_nt: TGTGCCAGCAGCCCCCCGTCAGGGCATCAAGAAGCTTTCTTT
cdr3_length: 18; v_call: TRBV9; d_call: -; j_call: TRBJ2-2; clone_size: -; cdr3_aa: CASSVAGMGPSGSGELFF; cdr3_nt: TGTGCCAGCAGCGTAGCCGGAATGGGGCCGAGCGGGTCCGGGGAGCTGTTTTTT
cdr3_length: 14; v_call: TRBV25-1; d_call: TRBD1; j_call: TRBJ1-2; clone_size: -; cdr3_aa: CASNRGGVNYGYTF; cdr3_nt: TGTGCCAGCAACCGAGGGGGCGTCAACTATGGCTACACCTTC
cdr3_length: 13; v_call: TRBV10-1; d_call: -; j_call: TRBJ2-7; clone_size: once; cdr3_aa: CASSQTRGYEQYF; cdr3_nt: TGCGCCAGCAGCCAGACTAGGGGGTACGAGCAGTACTTC
cdr3_length: 15; v_call: TRBV27; d_call: -; j_call: TRBJ1-2; clone_size: -; cdr3_aa: CASSSSGHRSYGYTF; cdr3_nt: -
cdr3_length: 12; v_call: TRBV29-1; d_call: TRBD1; j_call: TRBJ2-3; clone_size: -; cdr3_aa: CSADRGTDTQYF; cdr3_nt: TGCAGCGCCGACAGGGGCACAGATACGCAGTATTTT
cdr3_length: 14; v_call: TRBV4-3; d_call: -; j_call: TRBJ2-7; clone_size: -; cdr3_aa: CASSQEPGSYEQYF; cdr3_nt: TGCGCCAGCAGCCAAGAGCCAGGGAGCTACGAGCAGTACTTC
cdr3_length: 14; v_call: TRBV12-5; d_call: -; j_call: TRBJ1-5; clone_size: -; cdr3_aa: CASGLGQGYQPQHF; cdr3_nt: TGTGCTAGTGGTTTGGGGCAGGGATATCAGCCCCAGCATTTT
cdr3_length: 16; v_call: TRBV5-8; d_call: TRBD2; j_call: TRBJ2-1; clone_size: -; cdr3_aa: CASSSLREEPWNEQFF; cdr3_nt: TGTGCCAGCAGCTCCCTGCGGGAGGAACCCTGGAATGAGCAGTTCTTC
cdr3_length: 14; v_call: TRBV6-5; d_call: -; j_call: TRBJ1-2; clone_size: -; cdr3_aa: CASTVQGLAYGYTF; cdr3_nt: TGTGCCAGCACGGTGCAAGGACTAGCCTATGGCTACACCTTC
cdr3_length: 15; v_call: TRBV19; d_call: -; j_call: TRBJ2-5; clone_size: -; cdr3_aa: CASSIGWGAQETQYF; cdr3_nt: TGTGCCAGTAGTATAGGCTGGGGGGCCCAAGAGACCCAGTACTTC
cdr3_length: 15; v_call: TRBV7-8; d_call: -; j_call: TRBJ1-4; clone_size: -; cdr3_aa: CASSLERAQPGKLFF; cdr3_nt: TGTGCCAGCAGCTTAGAGAGGGCACAACCGGGGAAACTGTTTTTT
cdr3_length: 16; v_call: TRBV19; d_call: -; j_call: TRBJ1-2; clone_size: -; cdr3_aa: CASSINYRQAIYGYTF; cdr3_nt: TGTGCCAGTAGTATTAATTATAGACAGGCGATTTATGGCTACACCTTC
cdr3_length: 14; v_call: TRBV6-6; d_call: -; j_call: TRBJ2-5; clone_size: -; cdr3_aa: CASSYSKGQETQYF; cdr3_nt: TGTGCCAGCAGTTACTCGAAGGGCCAAGAGACCCAGTACTTC
cdr3_length: 13; v_call: TRBV15; d_call: -; j_call: TRBJ1-1; clone_size: -; cdr3_aa: CATSEGDSTEAFF; cdr3_nt: TGTGCCACCAGCGAGGGAGACAGCACTGAAGCTTTCTTT
cdr3_length: 16; v_call: TRBV28; d_call: TRBD1; j_call: TRBJ1-5; clone_size: -; cdr3_aa: CASRPGEGAVNQPQHF; cdr3_nt: TGTGCCAGCAGACCTGGAGAGGGGGCGGTGAATCAGCCCCAGCATTTT
cdr3_length: 13; v_call: TRBV3-1/TRBV3-2; d_call: TRBD1; j_call: TRBJ1-1; clone_size: -; cdr3_aa: CASQGGGQGEAFF; cdr3_nt: TGTGCCAGCCAGGGGGGTGGGCAGGGGGAAGCTTTCTTT
cdr3_length: 15; v_call: TRBV30; d_call: -; j_call: TRBJ1-5; clone_size: -; cdr3_aa: CAWSRDRGGNQPQHF; cdr3_nt: TGTGCCTGGAGTCGGGACCGAGGTGGCAATCAGCCCCAGCATTTT
cdr3_length: 17; v_call: TRBV24-1; d_call: -; j_call: TRBJ2-1; clone_size: -; cdr3_aa: CATSDHAGSYSYNEQFF; cdr3_nt: TGTGCCACCAGTGACCACGCAGGGAGTTATTCCTACAATGAGCAGTTCTTC
cdr3_length: 15; v_call: TRBV27; d_call: TRBD2; j_call: TRBJ2-1; clone_size: few; cdr3_aa: CASSPRLAGPNEQFF; cdr3_nt: TGTGCCAGCAGTCCCCGACTAGCAGGGCCGAATGAGCAGTTCTTC
cdr3_length: 17; v_call: TRBV29-1; d_call: -; j_call: TRBJ1-4; clone_size: -; cdr3_aa: CSVLQGPKTRTNEKLFF; cdr3_nt: TGCAGCGTTCTGCAGGGGCCCAAAACTCGAACTAATGAAAAACTGTTTTTT